The subject of this entry is one TCR beta chain. This record comes from a study of blood T cell repertoires in COVID-19. The length of the CDR3 is 15 residues. The ends were cut back, 4 bases at V and 0 bases at J, with 11 bases in the middle. Per germline, CDR1 SGHAT and CDR2 FQDESV (reference sequence). Here immunoSEQ multiplex PCR was the method, and the copy in TCRdb shows in-frame clones only, minus some. The sample records 300,000 or so clones, 65% to 85% being singletons. Material for sequencing was peripheral blood. This chain uses TRBV11-1 with TRBJ2-3, with D perhaps TRBD2 (5 bases). The TCR originated in a woman in her forties or fifties with acute or convalescent COVID-19. CDR3 region: CASSWVGSSTDTQYF. CDR3 DNA sequence: TGTGCCAGCAGCTGGGTGGGGAGTAGCACAGATACGCAGTATTTT.